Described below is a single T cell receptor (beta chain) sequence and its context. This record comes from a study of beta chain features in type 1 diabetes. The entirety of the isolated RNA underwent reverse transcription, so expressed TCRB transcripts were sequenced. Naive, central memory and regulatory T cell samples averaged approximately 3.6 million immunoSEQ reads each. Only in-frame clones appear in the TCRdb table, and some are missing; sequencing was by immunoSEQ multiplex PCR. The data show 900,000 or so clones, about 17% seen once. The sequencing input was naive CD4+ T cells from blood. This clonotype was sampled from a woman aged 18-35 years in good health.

The CDR3 coding sequence is TGTGCCAGCTCACCTCCAGGCGGGAGGCCCACCTACGAGCAGTACTTC. Its translation: CASSPPGGRPTYEQYF. The V call is TRBV18, the J call TRBJ2-7; TRBD2 matches 8 bases. The V gene end was trimmed by 3 bases and the J gene end by 2 bases; junction bases not matched to a gene: 9. Per germline, CDR1 KGHSH and CDR2 LQKENI. CDR3 size: 16 residues. Full variable domain (missing parts from reference TRBV18 and TRBJ2-7): NAGVMQNPRHLVRRRGQEARLRCSPMKGHSHVYWYRQLPEEGLKFMVYLQKENIIDESGMPKERFSAEFPKEGPSILRIQQVVRGDSAAYFCASSPPGGRPTYEQYFGPGTRLTVT.